Shown below are 9 T cell receptor beta chains from a single sample sequenced in a study of blood T cell repertoires in COVID-19. Some clones are missing from TCRdb's copy, which holds only in-frame ones; the method was immunoSEQ multiplex PCR. The data contain under 200,000 clones, about 85% of them seen just once; the ten biggest clones take up 8.3%. The sequenced material came from peripheral blood. These receptors originate from a woman aged 60 to 75 with COVID-19, enrolled during active disease.

The chain recombines TRBV27 with TRBJ1-5; TRBD1 aligns across 8 bases. CDR1 and CDR2 (germline): MNHEY, SMNVEV (reference sequence). The CDR3 is 15 residues long. Germline trimming cut 6 bases from V and 4 bases from J; bases unmatched to any gene: 8. The CDR3 is CASSRGRTGNQPQHF. The CDR3 bases are TGTGCCAGCAGCCGGGGAAGGACAGGGAATCAGCCCCAGCATTTT.

This rearrangement joins TRBV3-1 (or the pseudogene TRBV3-2) to TRBJ1-2, with 9 bases aligning to TRBD1. Germline loops: CDR1 LGHDT, CDR2 YNNKEL (reference sequence). J lost 5 bases, V lost 7 bases, and 11 bases had no gene match. The CDR3 covers 15 residues. The CDR3 coding sequence is TGTGCCAGCACCGACGTTCCGGGACAGGGTTATGGCTACACCTTC. Protein product: CASTDVPGQGYGYTF.

This rearrangement joins TRBV3-1 (or the pseudogene TRBV3-2) to TRBJ1-2; 7 positions match TRBD1. This CDR3 contains 15 residues. With V trimmed by 1 base and J by 4 bases, 6 bases remained unmatched. Germline CDR1 is LGHDT and CDR2 is YNNKEL (reference sequence). This CDR3 reads CASSQGTGQAYGYTF. The CDR3 DNA reads as TGTGCCAGCAGCCAAGGGACTGGACAGGCCTATGGCTACACCTTC.

This clone has only one observation. The chain joins TRBV6-5 to TRBJ1-5; 10 bases fit TRBD1. The CDR3 consists of 16 residues. The J segment lost 4 bases and the V segment lost 4 bases, leaving 7 bases of the junction unmatched. Germline CDR1 reads MNHEY; CDR2 reads SVGAGI. The CDR3 DNA reads TGTGCCAGCAGTTCCGTGGGACAGGGGTATAATCAGCCCCAGCATTTT. Translating gives CASSSVGQGYNQPQHF.

This clone was detected a few times. The chain joins TRBV6-5 to TRBJ1-5, with D possibly matching TRBD1 (5 bases). This CDR3 comprises 14 residues. The V end lost 8 bases, the J end lost 7 bases, and 18 bases lay between the germline ends. Germline CDR1 MNHEY, CDR2 SVGAGI. The CDR3: CASYDSRVRQPQHF. CDR3 in DNA: TGTGCCAGCTATGATAGCAGGGTTCGCCAGCCCCAGCATTTT.

This clone has a single count. The CDR3 DNA follows: TGTGCCAGCTCACCCACCCCGGGGAACACTGAAGCTTTCTTT. Amino acid sequence: CASSPTPGNTEAFF. This chain links TRBV18 with TRBJ1-1; D not resolved. CDR1 and CDR2 (germline): KGHSH, LQKENI. CDR3 length: 14 residues. V lost 3 bases, J lost 1 base, and 9 bases lay in between.

CDR3 sequence: CASSGTRGGLYSNQPQHF. CDR3 in DNA: TGTGCCAGCAGTGGGACTCGAGGCGGACTTTATAGCAATCAGCCCCAGCATTTT. The chain is built from TRBV6-1 and TRBJ1-5; the D is unclear. Germline V gene lookup returns CDR1 MNHNS and CDR2 SASEGT. CDR3 length: 18 residues. Trimming shortened V by 4 bases and J by 0 bases, and 19 bases separated the two germline ends.

The chain joins TRBV5-1 to TRBJ1-2, with a weak D call TRBD1 (6 bases). This CDR3 has 13 amino acids. V was cut by 4 bases and J by 5 bases, with 12 bases left in between. Per germline, CDR1 SGHRS and CDR2 YFSETQ. CDR3 protein: CASSPGQSYGYTF. The CDR3 DNA reads as TGCGCCAGCAGCCCAGGACAGTCTTATGGCTACACCTTC.

This clone was counted between two and nine times. V usage is TRBV19 and J usage is TRBJ2-1; D might be TRBD2 (6 bases). Trimming left V 10 bases short and J 4 bases short, with 20 bases between. CDR3 length equals 15 residues. Germline CDR1 LNHDA, CDR2 SQIVND (reference sequence). As DNA, the CDR3 is TGTGCCACTCAGACGGAGGGAGTGTTTTACAATGAGCAGTTCTTC. It translates to CATQTEGVFYNEQFF.